This paragraph reports one T cell receptor beta chain. Its target is unknown. These data belong to a study of identical twins' blood T cells. Study information: Roughly twelve libraries, six alpha and six beta, gave around 48 million reads.

Regarding the study as a whole: Abundant TCRbeta CDR3s overlapped more between twins than with unrelated donors.

TCR cDNA libraries were made from RNA using a previously described, modified protocol. In the original workflow: Clonotypes per individual ranged from about 85,000 to nearly 550,000. TCRdb ran MiXCR on the 5' RACE reads and lists one entry per CDR3 protein. These V and J calls originate from TCRdb's pipeline instead of the authors' own analysis. The table includes 300,000 to 400,000 distinct CDR3 sequences, over 25% detected once. From germline, CDR1 is LNHDA and CDR2 SQIVND (reference sequence). The CDR3 length is 12 residues. Trimming cost V 6 bases and J 8 bases, with 11 bases left between them. The V gene is TRBV19, the J gene TRBJ1-5; D is unresolved. This clonotype was obtained from a woman between 18 and 50 years old in good health. Sequenced input: PBMCs. The CDR3 region is CASSGGMEPQHF. DNA of the CDR3: TGTGCCAGTAGCGGCGGGATGGAGCCCCAGCATTTT.